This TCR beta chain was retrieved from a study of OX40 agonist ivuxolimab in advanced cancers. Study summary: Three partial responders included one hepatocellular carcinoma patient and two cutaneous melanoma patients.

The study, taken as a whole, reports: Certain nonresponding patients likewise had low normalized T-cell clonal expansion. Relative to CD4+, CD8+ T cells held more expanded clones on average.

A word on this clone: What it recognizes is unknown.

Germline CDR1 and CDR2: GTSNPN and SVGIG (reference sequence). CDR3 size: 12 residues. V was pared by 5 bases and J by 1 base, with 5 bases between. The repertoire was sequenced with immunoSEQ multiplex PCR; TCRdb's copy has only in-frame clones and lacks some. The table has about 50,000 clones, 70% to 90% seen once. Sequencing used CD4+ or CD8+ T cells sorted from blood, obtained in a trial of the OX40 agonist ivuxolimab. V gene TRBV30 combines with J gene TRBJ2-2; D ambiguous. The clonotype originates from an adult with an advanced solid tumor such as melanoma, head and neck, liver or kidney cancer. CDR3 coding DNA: TGTGCCTGGTGGTGGAACACCGGGGAGCTGTTTTTT. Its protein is CAWWWNTGELFF. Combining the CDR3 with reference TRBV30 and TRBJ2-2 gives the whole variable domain SQTIHQWPATLVQPVGSPLSLECTVEGTSNPNLYWYRQAAGRGLQLLFYSVGIGQISSEVPQNLSASRPQDRQFILSSKKLLLSDSGFYLCAWWWNTGELFFGEGSRLTVL.